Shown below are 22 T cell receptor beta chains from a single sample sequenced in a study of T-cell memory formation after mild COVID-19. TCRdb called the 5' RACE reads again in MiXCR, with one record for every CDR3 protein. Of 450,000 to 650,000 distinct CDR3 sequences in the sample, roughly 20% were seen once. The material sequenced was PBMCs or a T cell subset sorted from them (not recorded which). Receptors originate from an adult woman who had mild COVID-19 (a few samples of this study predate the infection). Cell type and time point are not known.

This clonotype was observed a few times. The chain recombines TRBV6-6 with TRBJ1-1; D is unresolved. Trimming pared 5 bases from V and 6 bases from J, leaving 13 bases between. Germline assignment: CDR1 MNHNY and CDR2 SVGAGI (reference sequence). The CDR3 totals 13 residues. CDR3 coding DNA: TGTGCCAGCAGTCGGAAGGGTGGGGCTGAAGCTTTCTTT. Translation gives CASSRKGGAEAFF.

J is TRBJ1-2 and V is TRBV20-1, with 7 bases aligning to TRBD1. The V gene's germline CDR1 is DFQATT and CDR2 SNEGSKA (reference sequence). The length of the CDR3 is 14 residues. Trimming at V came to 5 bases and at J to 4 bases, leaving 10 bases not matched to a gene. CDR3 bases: TGCAGTGCTCCCTGGACAGGAAGGCTCTATGGCTACACCTTC. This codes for CSAPWTGRLYGYTF.

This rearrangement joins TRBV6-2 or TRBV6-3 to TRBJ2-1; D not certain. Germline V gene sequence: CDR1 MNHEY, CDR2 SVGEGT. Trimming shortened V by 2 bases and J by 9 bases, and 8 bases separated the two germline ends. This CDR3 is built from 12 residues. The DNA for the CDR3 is TGTGCCAGCAGTTACCCCCTAGGTGAGCAGTTCTTC. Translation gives CASSYPLGEQFF.

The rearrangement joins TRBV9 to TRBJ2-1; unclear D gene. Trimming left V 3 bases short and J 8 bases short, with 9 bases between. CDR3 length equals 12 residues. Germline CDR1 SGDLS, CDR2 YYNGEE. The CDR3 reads CASSESGDEQFF. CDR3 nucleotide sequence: TGTGCCAGCAGCGAAAGTGGGGATGAGCAGTTCTTC. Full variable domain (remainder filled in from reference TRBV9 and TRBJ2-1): DSGVTQTPKHLITATGQRVTLRCSPRSGDLSVYWYQQSLDQGLQFLIQYYNGEERAKGNILERFSAQQFPDLHSELNLSSLELGDSALYFCASSESGDEQFFGPGTRLTVL.

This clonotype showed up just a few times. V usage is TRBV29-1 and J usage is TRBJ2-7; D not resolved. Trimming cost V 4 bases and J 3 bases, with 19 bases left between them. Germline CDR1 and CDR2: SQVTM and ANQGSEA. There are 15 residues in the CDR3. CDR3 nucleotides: TGCAGCGTTGTTTTTTCGAACACTCCCCACTACGAGCAGTACTTC. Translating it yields CSVVFSNTPHYEQYF.

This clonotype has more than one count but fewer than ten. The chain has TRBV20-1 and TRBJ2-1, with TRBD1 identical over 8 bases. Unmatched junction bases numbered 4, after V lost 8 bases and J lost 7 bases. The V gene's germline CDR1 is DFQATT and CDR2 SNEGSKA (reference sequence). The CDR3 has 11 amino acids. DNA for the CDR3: TGCAGTCCCCGGACAGGGAATGAGCAGTTCTTC. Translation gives CSPRTGNEQFF.

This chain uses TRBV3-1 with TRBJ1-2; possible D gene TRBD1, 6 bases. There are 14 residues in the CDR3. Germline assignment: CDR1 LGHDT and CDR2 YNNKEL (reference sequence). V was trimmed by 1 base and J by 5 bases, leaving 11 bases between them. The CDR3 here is CASSQVAGAYGYTF. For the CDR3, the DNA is TGTGCCAGCAGCCAAGTGGCGGGGGCGTATGGCTACACCTTC.

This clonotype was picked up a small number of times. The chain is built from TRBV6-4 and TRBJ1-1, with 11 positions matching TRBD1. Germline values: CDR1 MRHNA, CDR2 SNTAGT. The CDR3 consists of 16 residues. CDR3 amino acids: CVPLPGQGAVDTEAFF. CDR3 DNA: TGTGTCCCACTCCCCGGACAGGGGGCGGTGGACACTGAAGCTTTCTTT.

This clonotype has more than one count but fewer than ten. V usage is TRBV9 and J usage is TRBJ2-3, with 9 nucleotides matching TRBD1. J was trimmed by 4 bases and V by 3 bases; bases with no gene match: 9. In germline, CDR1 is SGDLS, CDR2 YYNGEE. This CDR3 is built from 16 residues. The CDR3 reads CASSAHRGLSADTQYF. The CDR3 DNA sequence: TGTGCCAGCAGCGCTCACAGGGGGCTCTCCGCAGATACGCAGTATTTT.

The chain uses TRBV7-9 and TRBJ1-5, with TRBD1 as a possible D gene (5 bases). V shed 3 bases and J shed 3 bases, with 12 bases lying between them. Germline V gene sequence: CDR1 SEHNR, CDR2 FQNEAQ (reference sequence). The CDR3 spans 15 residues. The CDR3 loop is CASSLGGPNNQPQHF. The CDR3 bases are TGTGCCAGCAGCTTGGGGGGACCAAACAATCAGCCCCAGCATTTT.

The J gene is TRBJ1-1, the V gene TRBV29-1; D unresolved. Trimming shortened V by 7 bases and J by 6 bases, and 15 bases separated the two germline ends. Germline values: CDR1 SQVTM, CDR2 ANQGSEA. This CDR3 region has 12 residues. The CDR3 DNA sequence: TGCAGCGCCACTATCGGGCGTCCTGAAGCTTTCTTT. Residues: CSATIGRPEAFF.

The CDR3 spells CASSGGQGAYEQYF. The CDR3 coding sequence is TGTGCCAGTAGTGGTGGACAGGGGGCCTACGAGCAGTACTTC. The chain employs TRBV19 and TRBJ2-7, with TRBD1 identical over 10 bases. The length of the CDR3 is 14 residues. Trimming took 5 bases from V and 2 from J; bases not matched to a gene: 3. Germline CDR1 and CDR2: LNHDA and SQIVND (reference sequence).

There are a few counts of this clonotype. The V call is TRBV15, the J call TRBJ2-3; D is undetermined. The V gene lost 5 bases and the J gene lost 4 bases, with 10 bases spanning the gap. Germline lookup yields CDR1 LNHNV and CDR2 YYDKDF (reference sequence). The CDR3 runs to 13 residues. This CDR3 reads CATSPPSADTQYF. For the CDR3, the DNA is TGTGCCACCAGCCCCCCCAGCGCAGATACGCAGTATTTT.

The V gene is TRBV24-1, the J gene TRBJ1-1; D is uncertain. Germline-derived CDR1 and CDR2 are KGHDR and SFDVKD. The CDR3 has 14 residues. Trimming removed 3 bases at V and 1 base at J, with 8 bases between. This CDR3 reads CATSDSSGNTEAFF. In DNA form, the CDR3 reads TGTGCCACCAGTGATAGCAGCGGGAACACTGAAGCTTTCTTT.

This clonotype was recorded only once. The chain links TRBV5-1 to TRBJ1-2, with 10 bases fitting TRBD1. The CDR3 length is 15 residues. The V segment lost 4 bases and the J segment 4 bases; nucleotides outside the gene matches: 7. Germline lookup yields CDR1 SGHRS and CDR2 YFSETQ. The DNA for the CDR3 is TGCGCCAGCAGCGACAGGGGGCAGAGGGCCTATGGCTACACCTTC. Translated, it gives CASSDRGQRAYGYTF.

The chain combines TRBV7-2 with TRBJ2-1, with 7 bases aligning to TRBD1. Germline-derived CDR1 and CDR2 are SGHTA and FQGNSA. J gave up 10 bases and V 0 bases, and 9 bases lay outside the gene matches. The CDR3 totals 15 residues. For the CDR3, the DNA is TGTGCCAGCAGCTTAGCGCGTGTGGGACAGATAGAGCAGTTCTTC. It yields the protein CASSLARVGQIEQFF.

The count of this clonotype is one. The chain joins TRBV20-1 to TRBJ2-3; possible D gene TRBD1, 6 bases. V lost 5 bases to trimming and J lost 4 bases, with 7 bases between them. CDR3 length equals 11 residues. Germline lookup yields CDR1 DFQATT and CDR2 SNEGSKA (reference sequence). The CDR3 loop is CSASGADTQYF. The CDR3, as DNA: TGCAGTGCTTCAGGGGCAGATACGCAGTATTTT.

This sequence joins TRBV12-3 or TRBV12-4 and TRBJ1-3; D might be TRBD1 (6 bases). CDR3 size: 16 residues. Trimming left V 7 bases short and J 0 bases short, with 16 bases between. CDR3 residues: CASTVTGLTSGNTIYF. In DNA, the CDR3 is TGTGCCAGCACCGTGACAGGACTAACCTCTGGAAACACCATATATTTT.

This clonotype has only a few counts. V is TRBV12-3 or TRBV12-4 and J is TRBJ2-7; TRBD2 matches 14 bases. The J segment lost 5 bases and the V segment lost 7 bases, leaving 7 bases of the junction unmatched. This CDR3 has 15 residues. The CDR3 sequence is CASNPGLAGGHEQYF. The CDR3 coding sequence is TGTGCCAGCAATCCCGGACTAGCGGGAGGTCACGAGCAGTACTTC.

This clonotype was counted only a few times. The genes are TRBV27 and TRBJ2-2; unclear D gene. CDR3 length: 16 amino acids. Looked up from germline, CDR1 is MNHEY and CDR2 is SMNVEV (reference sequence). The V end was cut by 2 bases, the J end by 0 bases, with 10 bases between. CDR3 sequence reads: CASSLKELANTGELFF. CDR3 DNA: TGTGCCAGCAGTTTAAAGGAACTCGCGAACACCGGGGAGCTGTTTTTT.

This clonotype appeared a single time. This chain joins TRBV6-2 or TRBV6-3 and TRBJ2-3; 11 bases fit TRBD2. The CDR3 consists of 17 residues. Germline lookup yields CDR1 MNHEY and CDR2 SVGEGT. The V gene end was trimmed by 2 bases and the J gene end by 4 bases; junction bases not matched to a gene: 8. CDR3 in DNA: TGTGCCAGCAGTTACGGGCTAGCGGGAGGTATATCAGATACGCAGTATTTT. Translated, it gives CASSYGLAGGISDTQYF.

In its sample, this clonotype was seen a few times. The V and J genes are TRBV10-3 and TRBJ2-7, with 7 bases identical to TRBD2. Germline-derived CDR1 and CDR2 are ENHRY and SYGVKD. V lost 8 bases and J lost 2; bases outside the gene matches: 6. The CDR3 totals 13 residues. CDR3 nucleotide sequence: TGTGCCATCGGAGAGCGGGGAGCCTACGAGCAGTACTTC. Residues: CAIGERGAYEQYF.